This T cell receptor beta chain emerged from a study of blood T cell repertoires in COVID-19. Looking at the study overall: Some COVID-19 samples were acute and others convalescent; all came from the United States, Italy and Spain. Nucleic acid was either cDNA or gDNA, and it came from T cells, B-cell-depleted T cells, or PBMCs.

In the authors' workflow: Quantification of nucleated cells was approximated via reference gene primer amplification. Profiling relied on immunoSEQ multiplex PCR, and the TCRdb table lists in-frame clones only, not all of them. The D gene and trimming were derived from the DNA, and the V and J assignments and clone size from that table. The sample shows 97,000 or so clones, about 90% of them seen only once. The sample comprised peripheral blood. This TCR was sampled from a man aged 50-60 years with active COVID-19.

The CDR3, as DNA: TGTGCCAGCAGTTACAGCCTAACTTCCTACGAGCAGTACTTC. It translates to CASSYSLTSYEQYF. The rearrangement uses TRBV6-6 and TRBJ2-7; no clear D. This CDR3 contains 14 residues. From germline, CDR1 is MNHNY and CDR2 SVGAGI (reference sequence). The germline V and J ends were trimmed by 2 bases and 1 base, with 9 bases remaining between them.